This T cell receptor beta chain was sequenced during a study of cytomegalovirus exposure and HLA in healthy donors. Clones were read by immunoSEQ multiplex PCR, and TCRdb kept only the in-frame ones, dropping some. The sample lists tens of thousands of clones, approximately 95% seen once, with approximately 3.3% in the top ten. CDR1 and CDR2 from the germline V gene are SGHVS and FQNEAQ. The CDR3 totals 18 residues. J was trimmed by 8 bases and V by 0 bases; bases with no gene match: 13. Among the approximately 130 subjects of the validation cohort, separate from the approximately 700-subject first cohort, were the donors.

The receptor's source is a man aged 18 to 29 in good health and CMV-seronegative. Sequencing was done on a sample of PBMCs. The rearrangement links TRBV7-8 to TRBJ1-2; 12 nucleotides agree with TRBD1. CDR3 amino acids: CASSLASGTGGITGGYTF. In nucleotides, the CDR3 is TGTGCCAGCAGCTTAGCTTCGGGGACAGGGGGCATAACGGGAGGCTACACCTTC. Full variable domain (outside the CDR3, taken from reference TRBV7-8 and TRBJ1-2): GAGVSQSPRYKVAKRGQDVALRCDPISGHVSLFWYQQALGQGPEFLTYFQNEAQLDKSGLPSDRFFAERPEGSVSTLKIQRTQQEDSAVYLCASSLASGTGGITGGYTFGSGTRLTVV.